This T cell receptor beta chain was obtained from a study of blood T cell repertoires in COVID-19. Study context: Acute and convalescent COVID-19 samples came from the United States, Italy and Spain.

This CDR3 is built from 11 residues. V lost 7 bases and J lost 5, with 8 bases in between. Germline assignment: CDR1 MNHEY and CDR2 SVGAGI. Original analysis: The authors estimated nucleated cell counts from reference gene primer amplification. The protocol was immunoSEQ multiplex PCR, while the TCRdb copy is restricted to in-frame clones and leaves out a portion. That table furnishes V, J and clone size, whereas the DNA furnished D and trimming. Of 200,000 to 300,000 clones in the sample, 70% to 90% were seen once. The TCR was taken from a man under 40 with active or convalescent COVID-19. The chain combines TRBV6-5 with TRBJ2-5; D call uncertain. The source material was peripheral blood. CDR3 nucleotides: TGTGCCAGCAACCCTCGGGAGACCCAGTACTTC. As protein: CASNPRETQYF.